This record looks at one T cell receptor beta chain sequence and its context. Antigen: not known. Trimming cost V 7 bases and J 7 bases, with 16 bases left between them. This CDR3 has 13 residues. CDR1 is LNHDA and CDR2 is SQIVND in the germline V gene (reference sequence). The data belong to a study of T cell repertoires in cytomegalovirus infection. Study overall: HLA-C-restricted CMV epitopes, recently identified, and well-studied HLA-B-restricted ones were used by the study. CMV infection together with matching HLA type was indicated by public TCR beta signatures.

Findings and caveats of the study: Based on cumulative public TCR beta family frequency, carriers of CMV plus the relevant HLA were identified. CMV-specific TCR beta clonotypes restricted by HLA-C dominated the ex vivo response.

TCRdb independently ran MiXCR on the reads; one entry per CDR3 protein. The repertoire consists of some 270,000 distinct CDR3 sequences, with under 25% occurring once and the leading ten covering approximately 20%. This clonotype was sampled from a human donor in good health (CMV status not recorded). Some clones in this sample may be carry-over from other donors' samples. This rearrangement joins TRBV19 to TRBJ1-1; TRBD1 is a possible D gene (5 bases). This specimen consisted of cultured PBMCs, obtained from culture after CMV antigen stimulation. In DNA, the CDR3 is TGTGCCAGTAAAAAGACAGAACCCCTTGAAGCTTTCTTT. Translated: CASKKTEPLEAFF.